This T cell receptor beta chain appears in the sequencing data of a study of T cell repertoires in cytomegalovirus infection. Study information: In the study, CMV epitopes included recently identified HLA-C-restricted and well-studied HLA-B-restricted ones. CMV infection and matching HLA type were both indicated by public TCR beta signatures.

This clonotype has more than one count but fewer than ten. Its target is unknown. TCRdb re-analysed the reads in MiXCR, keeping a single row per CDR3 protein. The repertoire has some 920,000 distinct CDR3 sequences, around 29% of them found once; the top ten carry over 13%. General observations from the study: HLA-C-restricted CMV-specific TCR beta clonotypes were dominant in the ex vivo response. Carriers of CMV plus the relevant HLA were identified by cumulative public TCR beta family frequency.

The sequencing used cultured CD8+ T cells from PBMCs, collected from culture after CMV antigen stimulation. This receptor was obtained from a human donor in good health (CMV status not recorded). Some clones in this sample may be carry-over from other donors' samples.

CDR3 in DNA: TGTGCCAGCAGCTTAGGGGTGAGAGAAAAACTGTTTTTT. Translating it yields CASSLGVREKLFF. The chain links TRBV7-9 to TRBJ1-4; D gene uncertain. Trimming left V 1 base short and J 8 bases short, with 8 bases between. The CDR3 is 13 residues long. The germline V gene encodes CDR1 SEHNR and CDR2 FQNEAQ (reference sequence).